The clone carrying this T cell receptor (beta chain) was seen many times. Its antigen remains unknown. The data stem from a study of T cells in Graves' hyperthyroidism and ophthalmopathy. Notes on the study in general: Most thyroid clonotypes expanded above 0.001 were also detected in blood.

Template material for amplifying TCR beta CDR3 regions consisted of RNA transcripts. Primed by the HTBI set, a first-round RT-PCR was run on the TCR CDR3. TCRdb re-called the multiplex PCR reads through MiXCR, storing one row per CDR3 protein. The sample lists about 500,000 distinct CDR3 sequences, approximately 49% seen once, with 35% to 50% in the top ten. The study left out patients who had uncontrolled infection, other autoimmune disease, pregnancy or lactation. Sequenced: peripheral blood or thyroid tissue (not recorded which). The clonotype was recovered from an adult woman with Graves' disease, either hyperthyroidism or ophthalmopathy (not recorded which).

CDR3 protein: CASSPGLQETQYF. The CDR3 bases are TGTGCCAGCAGCCCGGGACTTCAAGAGACCCAGTACTTC. The rearrangement joins TRBV7-2 to TRBJ2-5; D might be TRBD2 (6 bases). CDR1 is SGHTA, CDR2 FQGNSA, per germline. CDR3 length equals 13 residues. Trimming cost V 5 bases and J 2 bases, with 9 bases left between them.